This TCR beta chain was captured in a study of T cells expressing NK-cell markers. The wider study: Investigators obtained TCR beta repertoires from sorted CD3+CD56+NKG2C+, CD3+CD56+NKG2C- and CD3+CD56-NKG2C+ T cells. Study results and caveats: Of the CD8+ T cells in about 6 donors, roughly 1.0-7.5% belonged to dominant NKG2C+ clonotypes.

In regard to this clonotype: Its antigen is not identified.

CDR1 and CDR2 (germline): SGHTA, FQGNSA. The CDR3 totals 16 residues. TCR beta libraries carry UMIs added by 5'RACE template switching. Reanalyzing the 5' RACE reads, TCRdb keeps one entry per CDR3 protein, without DNA. This table lists hundreds of thousands of distinct CDR3 sequences. This chain joins TRBV7-2 and TRBJ2-4; TCRdb returns TRBD1, unconfirmable since there is no DNA. What was sequenced was blood T cells: a sorted CD56 or NKG2C T cell subset, CD4+ or CD8+ T cells, or bulk PBMC T cells (not recorded which). This TCR was recovered from a man in his late teens or twenties in good health. The CDR3 is CASSFGQVAAKNIQYF.